This TCR beta chain was recovered during a study of CD4 T cells in relation to SARS-CoV-2 and coronaviruses (dated by TCRdb to the early 2020s). Study-wide context: In the ViraFEST assay, PBMCs were cultured with antigen for about eleven days, after which TCR beta CDR3s were sequenced to identify clonal expansions specific to the antigen. Across all 12 patients in the full convalescent cohort, ages ranged from roughly 20 to 80 years, with a median of 38. A different TCR-beta assay, based on Illumina, was used to sequence expansion assays from other donors in the study. At the level of individual TCR clonotypes, the study measured memory CD4+ T cell crossreactivity between SARS-CoV-2 spike protein and common cold coronavirus spike proteins. Of the approximately 12 convalescent patients, 8 were male and 4 were female, and two of the subjects were Hispanic. HLA restriction was mapped for shared crossreactive spike epitopes using patient-derived lymphoblastoid cell lines. The Adaptive Biotechnologies TCR-sequencing kit was used to sequence samples from a few pre-COVID donors and the naive versus memory experiments, whereas other data were Illumina-based.

Details on this clone: Its antigen has not been determined. No base-level quality is on record; no much larger clone is a single base apart.

Based on the germline V gene, the CDR1 and CDR2 sequences are SNHLY and FYNNEI. V drops 5 bases and J drops 0 bases, leaving 14 bases in between. The CDR3 runs 16 amino acids, cysteine and phenylalanine included. Just the 48-base CDR3 DNA is kept, in frame starting at base 1. Survey-level immunoSEQ TCR-beta sequencing was performed on DNA from CEF-cultured naive and memory CD4+ T cells. Turning to the authors' computational methods: During preprocessing, nonproductive sequences were discarded, as were any CDR3s that did not begin with C, did not end with F or W, or were shorter than 7 amino acids. Antigen-specific clonotypes were called with the MANAFEST web app on the basis of expansion relative to the reference and to other culture wells. A clone was considered positive if the clone showed significant expansion compared with the reference culture in 2 of 3 replicate wells at an FDR below 0.05. To be called positive, a clone also had to show significant expansion compared with every other tandem well and an odds ratio greater than 5. Cultured and uncultured naive and memory CD4+ repertoires were searched for previously identified spike- and CEF-reactive CDR3s. CDR3 homology was measured as pairwise Levenshtein distance, computed with the stringdist R package after trimming three terminal residues from each end. What TCRdb holds here is the immuneACCESS table cut down to in-frame rearrangements. Part of the clones is not present; checked against another copy, under half of the missing clones reflect an unresolved V gene, and the others are unexplained. V, J and clone size reflect that table, while D and trimming were determined from the DNA. The sample table shows tens of thousands of clones, and roughly 85% are seen once. Together, the top ten hold more than 3.5% of the sample.

Naive and memory CD4+ T cells were separated from cryopreserved PBMCs through CD4 enrichment, which was followed by EasySep naive CD4+ T cell enrichment. Sorted naive or memory CD4+ T cells (approximately 10^5) were grown at a 1:1 ratio with T cell-depleted PBMCs and CEF peptides for less than 12 days. In general, triplicate replicate wells were used for every peptide culture condition. Ficoll-Paque PLUS gradient centrifugation was used to isolate PBMCs from either whole blood or leukapheresis product. PBMCs were either cryopreserved at -140 degrees C or used fresh in the expansion assay. The QIAamp Micro DNA Kit was used to extract genomic DNA from the CD4+ T cells. General findings and caveats noted by the study authors: Significantly weaker SARS-CoV-2-driven expansion was shown by crossreactive clones than by monoreactive clones, consistent with antigenic imprinting. Because the crossreactivity analysis focused on spike protein, crossreactivity against other viral proteins was not assessed. Small numbers of patients and of tested TCRs limited the study. Pre-pandemic and post-infection samples were not both contributed by any donor, so tracing of the source of pre-existing responses was limited. Memory CD4+ clonotypes crossrecognizing SARS-CoV-2 and at least one common cold coronavirus spike were found in about 61% of donors. Sequencing of naive versus memory cells indicated that the assay detects memory recall responses, not primary responses primed during culture.

This receptor was identified in an adult with COVID-19. The sample was naive CD4+ T cells from PBMCs, cultured in vitro. What the cell subset or site label conveys for this sample: naive CD4+ T cells isolated by negative enrichment. The rearrangement combines TRBV2 with TRBJ2-1; TRBD2 might be the D gene, on 6 matching bases. CDR3 protein: CASSPGTLPSYNEQFF. The DNA is as follows: TGTGCCAGCAGTCCCGGGACTCTGCCCTCCTACAATGAGCAGTTCTTC.